A selection of T cell receptor beta chains follows, all from one sample in a study of CD8 T cells in ankylosing spondylitis. TCRdb itself ran the 5' RACE reads through MiXCR, one entry per CDR3 protein. The sample has about 150,000 distinct CDR3 sequences; approximately 32% are singletons. The source material was synovial fluid, either unsorted or a sorted T cell fraction (not recorded which). These receptors were collected from a male donor with ankylosing spondylitis. The CDR3 runs from the conserved cysteine through the conserved F or W. A D gene is named only where the DNA matches it firmly. Clone size is stated in some rows and not others, as once, few, many or a class when expanded.

abundance | j_gene | d_gene | v_gene | CDR3nt | CDR3aa
- | TRBJ2-1 | - | TRBV3-1 | TGTGCCAGCAGCCATGGGGGCTCCTACAATGAGCAGTTCTTC | CASSHGGSYNEQFF
- | TRBJ2-2 | TRBD1 | TRBV6-1 | TGTGCCAGCAGTGCCGGGACAGGGAACACCGGGGAGCTGTTTTTT | CASSAGTGNTGELFF
many | TRBJ1-6 | - | TRBV5-6 | TGTGCCAGCAGCCAAGGCCCCTTGGGTTCACCCCTCCACTTT | CASSQGPLGSPLHF
few | TRBJ2-5 | - | TRBV18 | TGTGCCAGCTCACCTTCGTACCAAGAGACCCAGTACTTC | CASSPSYQETQYF
- | TRBJ2-5 | - | TRBV2 | TGTGCCAGCAGTGAAGCGCGGTCGGAGCTCGGGACCCAGTACTTC | CASSEARSELGTQYF
- | TRBJ2-1 | TRBD2 | TRBV6-5 | TGTGCCAGCAGTTACGCGGGAGACGGTCGATCATACAATGAGCAGTTCTTC | CASSYAGDGRSYNEQFF
- | TRBJ2-3 | - | TRBV18 | TGTGCCAGCTCATACAGCCCAGCGGGCACAGATACGCAGTATTTT | CASSYSPAGTDTQYF
many | TRBJ1-1 | - | TRBV20-1 | TGCAGTGCTAGAGATTACAGGGCTAACACTGAAGCTTTCTTT | CSARDYRANTEAFF
- | TRBJ1-5 | - | TRBV20-1 | TGCTGTGCTAGAGCTCCGGGGGGGGAGAATCAGCCCCAGCATTTT | CCARAPGGENQPQHF
- | TRBJ1-1 | TRBD1 | TRBV25-1 | TGTGCCAGCCTGGGGACAGGGGCCAACACTGAAGCTTTCTTT | CASLGTGANTEAFF
- | TRBJ2-7 | - | TRBV6-1 | TGTGCCAGCAGAGAACAGGATCAACCCTACTACGAGCAGTACTTC | CASREQDQPYYEQYF
many | TRBJ2-1 | - | TRBV6-2/TRBV6-3 | TGTGCCAGCAGCCCCGAGACAGTACAGTTCTTC | CASSPETVQFF
- | TRBJ2-1 | - | TRBV12-3/TRBV12-4 | TGTGCCAGCAGTCAGAACAGGGTATCCAATGAGCAGTTCTTC | CASSQNRVSNEQFF
few | TRBJ2-1 | - | TRBV9 | TGTGCCAGCAGCGTCAACCGAGTAGACCCACAGTTCTTC | CASSVNRVDPQFF
- | TRBJ1-2 | - | TRBV4-2 | TGTGCCAGCAGCCAAGATCTGAAATTCACTCCGGGCTACACCTTC | CASSQDLKFTPGYTF
few | TRBJ2-1 | - | TRBV5-1 | TGCGCCAGCAGCTTGGTTGGGGGGTCCGGCTCCTACAATGAGCAGTTCTTC | CASSLVGGSGSYNEQFF
few | TRBJ1-2 | - | TRBV5-6 | TGTGCCAGCAGACCGGGGACGGTCTATGGCTACACCTTC | CASRPGTVYGYTF
- | TRBJ2-4 | - | TRBV5-1 | TGCGCCAGCAGCTTCACGGGATCCCAAAACATTCAGTACTTC | CASSFTGSQNIQYF
- | TRBJ1-1 | - | TRBV29-1 | TGCAGCGTTGAGTGGCCCGCGAACACTGAAGCTTTCTTT | CSVEWPANTEAFF
- | TRBJ1-2 | - | TRBV28 | TGTGCCAGCAGTCCACACCAACAGGAGTCGGCTGGCTACACCTTC | CASSPHQQESAGYTF
- | TRBJ1-5 | - | TRBV9 | TGTGCCAGCAGCGTTGGCCCAGGGGCCCAGCCCCAGCATTTT | CASSVGPGAQPQHF
few | TRBJ1-4 | - | TRBV7-9 | TGTGCCAGCAGCTTAGAGAATGAAAAACTGTTTTTT | CASSLENEKLFF
many | TRBJ1-1 | TRBD1 | TRBV20-1 | TGCAGTGCTCCGCAGACAGGGATAAGCGCTGAAGCTTTCTTT | CSAPQTGISAEAFF